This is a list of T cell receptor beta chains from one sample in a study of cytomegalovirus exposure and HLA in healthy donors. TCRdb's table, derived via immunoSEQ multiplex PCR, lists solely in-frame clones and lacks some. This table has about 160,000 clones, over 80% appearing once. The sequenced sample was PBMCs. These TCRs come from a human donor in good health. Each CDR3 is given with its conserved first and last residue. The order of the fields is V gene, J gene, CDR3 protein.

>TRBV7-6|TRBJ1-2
CASSLMTGAALGCYTF
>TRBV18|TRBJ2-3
CASSQIGRTDTQYF
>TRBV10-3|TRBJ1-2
CAISPGQGLYGYTF
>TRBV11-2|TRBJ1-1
CASSLAGRVNTEAFF
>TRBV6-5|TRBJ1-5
CASRRQLTSNQPQHF
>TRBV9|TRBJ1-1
CASSVGPGDPEAFF
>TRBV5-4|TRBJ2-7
CASSFAGRLDGGEQYF
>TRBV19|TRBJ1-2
CASNNLGDRGNYGYTF
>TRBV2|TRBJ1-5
CASSVEQGAGQPQHF
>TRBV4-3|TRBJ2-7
CASSQDLPYEQYF
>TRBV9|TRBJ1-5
CASSASGHSNQPQHF
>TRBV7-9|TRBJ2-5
CASSLDRVETQYF
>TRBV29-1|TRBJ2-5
CSVGLQETQYF
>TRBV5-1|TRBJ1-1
CASSLVGRSDTEAFF
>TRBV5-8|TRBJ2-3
CASTLQDTQYF
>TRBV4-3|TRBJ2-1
CASSQDGGYNEQFF
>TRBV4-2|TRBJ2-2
CASSQETRGRNTGELFF
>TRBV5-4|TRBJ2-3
CASSYRVGTDTQYF
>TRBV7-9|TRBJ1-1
CASSSYVIQGADTEAFF
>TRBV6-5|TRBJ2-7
CASSYSQIPYEQYF
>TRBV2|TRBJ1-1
CASIEQNTEAFF
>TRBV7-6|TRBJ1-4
CASSLVGWTEDLGKLFF
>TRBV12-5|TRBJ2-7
CASASPGQGYNEQYF
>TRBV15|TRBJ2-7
CATSRAREGIEQYF
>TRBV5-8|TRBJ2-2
CASSRRSGGGELFF
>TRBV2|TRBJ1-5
CASSDRGRDQPQHF
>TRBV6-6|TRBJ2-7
CASRNRVWGF
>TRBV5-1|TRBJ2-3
CASSTLAPSTDTQYF